This TCR beta chain stems from a study of blood T cell repertoires in COVID-19. Study-level background: Researchers got acute and convalescent COVID-19 samples from the United States, Italy and Spain. T cells, B-cell-depleted T cells, or PBMCs supplied cDNA or gDNA.

Methods used by the authors: Reference gene primers were amplified, and this amplification served to estimate nucleated cell counts. TCRdb's table, derived via immunoSEQ multiplex PCR, lists solely in-frame clones and lacks some. V, J and clone size reflect that table, while D and trimming were determined from the DNA. The sample shows roughly 120,000 clones, about 80% of them seen only once. Trimming removed 4 bases at V and 2 bases at J, with 17 bases between. CDR3 length: 16 amino acids. Germline V gene lookup returns CDR1 LGHDT and CDR2 YNNKEL (reference sequence). Sequenced sample: peripheral blood. This clonotype originated in an older woman with acute or convalescent COVID-19. V and J are TRBV3-1 (or the pseudogene TRBV3-2) and TRBJ1-1; D is unclear. The CDR3 here is CASSPTYSKINTEAFF. The CDR3 bases are TGTGCCAGCAGCCCCACTTACAGCAAAATTAACACTGAAGCTTTCTTT.